One and the same sample provided the 15 T cell receptor beta chains below, sequenced in a study of blood T cells in healthy people across ages (dated by TCRdb to about 2015). The library relied on 5' RACE. The instrument given in TCRdb is Illumina HiSeq 2500. A second 7 to 11 cycle PCR used a sample-barcoded 5' primer and a J-beta primer mix. TCRdb took the public reads, trimmed them with fastp at Q25, ran MiXCR for clone calling and kept in-frame beta chains. Records with the same CDR3 protein are collapsed into one entry carrying the most frequent genes and DNA. The table for this sample lists 650,000 to 1,000,000 distinct CDR3 sequences; around 36% of them were counted only once. The ten largest clones capture 10% to 15% of the sample. The sequenced material came from blood. The source of these receptors is a man between 18 and 35 years old in good health.

The J gene is TRBJ1-2, the V gene TRBV28; D ambiguous. The length of the CDR3 is 15 residues. Germline V gives CDR1 MDHEN, CDR2 SYDVKM. V was cut by 2 bases and J by 5 bases, with 15 bases left in between. CDR3 bases: TGTGCCAGCAGTTTAGGTCAAGCGCACGGATATGGCTACACCTTC. Translated, it gives CASSLGQAHGYGYTF.

This clonotype has more than one count but fewer than ten. The CDR3 loop reads CASSLHWTGAEKLFF. Here the CDR3 DNA reads TGTGCCAGCAGCTTACATTGGACAGGGGCTGAAAAACTGTTTTTT. V and J are TRBV6-1 and TRBJ1-4, with TRBD1 matching 9 bases. V shed 6 bases, J shed 7 bases, and the junction held 9 bases outside the gene matches. Looked up from germline, CDR1 is MNHNS and CDR2 is SASEGT. The CDR3 has 15 amino acids.

The chain recombines TRBV12-3 or TRBV12-4 with TRBJ2-1; D is unclear. The ends were cut back, 3 bases at V and 8 bases at J, with 5 bases in the middle. This CDR3 has 11 amino acids. CDR3 DNA: TGTGCCAGCAGTTTGATACATGAGCAGTTCTTC. Its translation is CASSLIHEQFF.

The gene calls are TRBV20-1 and TRBJ2-7, with D hard to call. Trimming shortened V by 8 bases and J by 7 bases, and 27 bases separated the two germline ends. This CDR3 is 15 amino acids long. CDR1 and CDR2 (germline): DFQATT, SNEGSKA (reference sequence). Here the CDR3 reads CSPRRGISANSEQYF. The CDR3 bases are TGCAGTCCCAGACGAGGCATATCGGCGAATAGTGAGCAGTACTTC.

This clonotype occurred a few times. The genes are TRBV18 and TRBJ1-4, with D possibly TRBD1 on 6 matching bases. CDR1 KGHSH and CDR2 LQKENI come from the germline V gene. This CDR3 has 15 amino acids. V lost 0 bases, J lost 7 bases, and 12 bases lay in between. The CDR3 region has the DNA TGTGCCAGCTCACCACCTGCAGGGGCCCGTGAAAAACTGTTTTTT. It encodes CASSPPAGAREKLFF. The entire variable domain, with the rest obtained from reference TRBV18 and TRBJ1-4, is as follows: NAGVMQNPRHLVRRRGQEARLRCSPMKGHSHVYWYRQLPEEGLKFMVYLQKENIIDESGMPKERFSAEFPKEGPSILRIQQVVRGDSAAYFCASSPPAGAREKLFFGSGTQLSVL.

The CDR3 sequence: CASSLSGGDANYGYTF. CDR3 DNA sequence: TGTGCCAGCAGCTTATCGGGGGGGGACGCCAACTATGGCTACACCTTC. J is TRBJ1-2 and V is TRBV7-2; tentative D call: TRBD1 (5 bases). Germline values: CDR1 SGHTA, CDR2 FQGNSA. The CDR3 consists of 16 residues. Trimming removed 2 bases at V and 2 bases at J, with 15 bases between.

The chain joins TRBV7-2 to TRBJ1-5; the D is unclear. The CDR3 is made up of 15 amino acids. Germline values: CDR1 SGHTA, CDR2 FQGNSA. V lost 1 base, J lost 1 base, and 8 bases lay in between. The CDR3 DNA reads as TGTGCCAGCAGCTTAGGGGAGTCGAGCAATCAGCCCCAGCATTTT. This encodes CASSLGESSNQPQHF.

This CDR3 reads CASSYGTKRNYGYTF. In DNA form, the CDR3 reads TGTGCCAGCAGTTATGGGACTAAAAGGAACTATGGCTACACCTTC. V is TRBV6-6 and J is TRBJ1-2; perhaps TRBD1 as D (5 bases). The CDR3 spans 15 residues. V lost 3 bases, J lost 2 bases, and 13 bases lay in between. In germline, CDR1 is MNHNY, CDR2 SVGAGI (reference sequence).

This clonotype has ten or more counts. The chain couples TRBV20-1 to TRBJ1-2; D gene unclear. Germline V gives CDR1 DFQATT, CDR2 SNEGSKA (reference sequence). The CDR3 is made up of 13 amino acids. V gave up 4 bases and J gave up 6 bases, with 15 bases separating them. The CDR3 protein is CSAIQWASNGYTF. The CDR3 bases are TGCAGTGCTATACAGTGGGCAAGTAATGGCTACACCTTC.

In this sample, this clonotype turned up a few times. At one boundary the junction diverges from the germline segment, which might be a read error. The genes are TRBV12-3 or TRBV12-4 and TRBJ1-6; a possible D gene is TRBD1 (6 bases). The CDR3 is 14 amino acids. As DNA, the CDR3 is TGTGCCAACAGTTCTGGGGGCCCTAATTCACCCCTCCACTTT. Amino acid sequence: CANSSGGPNSPLHF.

This clonotype occurred a few times. CDR3 DNA sequence: TGCAGTGCTAGAGATGGGGGGACAGGGGACAGCGAGCAGTACTTC. Translating it yields CSARDGGTGDSEQYF. This rearrangement joins TRBV20-1 to TRBJ2-7, with 10 nucleotides matching TRBD1. CDR1 is DFQATT, CDR2 SNEGSKA, per germline (reference sequence). Germline trimming cut 0 bases from V and 6 bases from J; bases unmatched to any gene: 8. This CDR3 has 15 residues.

The chain carries TRBV6-6 and TRBJ1-3, with unresolved D. V gave up 7 bases and J gave up 0 bases, with 13 bases separating them. CDR1 and CDR2 from the germline V gene are MNHNY and SVGAGI (reference sequence). The CDR3 has 15 amino acids. The CDR3 loop is CASTVGEDSGNTIYF. In DNA, the CDR3 is TGTGCCAGCACCGTCGGGGAAGACTCTGGAAACACCATATATTTT.

J is TRBJ2-5 and V is TRBV28; tentative D call: TRBD1 (5 bases). The CDR3 has 15 amino acids. CDR1 MDHEN and CDR2 SYDVKM come from the germline V gene. Deletions cut 5 bases from V and 3 bases from J, with 16 bases between. The CDR3 is CASSTVWGTKETQYF. Here the CDR3 DNA reads TGTGCCAGCAGTACTGTTTGGGGCACCAAAGAGACCCAGTACTTC. Filled out from reference TRBV28 and TRBJ2-5, the complete variable domain reads DVKVTQSSRYLVKRTGEKVFLECVQDMDHENMFWYRQDPGLGLRLIYFSYDVKMKEKGDIPEGYSVSREKKERFSLILESASTNQTSMYLCASSTVWGTKETQYFGPGTRLLVL.

The chain links TRBV20-1 to TRBJ1-2; unclear D gene. V was pared by 4 bases and J by 4 bases, with 10 bases between. Germline V gene sequence: CDR1 DFQATT, CDR2 SNEGSKA (reference sequence). CDR3 length: 12 residues. This CDR3 is CSAMVGSYGYTF. For the CDR3, the DNA is TGCAGTGCTATGGTGGGCAGCTATGGCTACACCTTC.

This clonotype was counted ten times or more. The V gene is TRBV11-2, the J gene TRBJ2-1, with D tentatively TRBD1 or TRBD2 (5 bases each). This CDR3 is 14 amino acids long. V was cut by 1 base and J by 6 bases, with 10 bases left in between. Germline CDR1 is SGHAT and CDR2 is FQNNGV. The chain's CDR3 is CASSLAGALNEQFF. For the CDR3, the DNA is TGTGCCAGCAGCTTAGCCGGGGCCCTCAATGAGCAGTTCTTC.